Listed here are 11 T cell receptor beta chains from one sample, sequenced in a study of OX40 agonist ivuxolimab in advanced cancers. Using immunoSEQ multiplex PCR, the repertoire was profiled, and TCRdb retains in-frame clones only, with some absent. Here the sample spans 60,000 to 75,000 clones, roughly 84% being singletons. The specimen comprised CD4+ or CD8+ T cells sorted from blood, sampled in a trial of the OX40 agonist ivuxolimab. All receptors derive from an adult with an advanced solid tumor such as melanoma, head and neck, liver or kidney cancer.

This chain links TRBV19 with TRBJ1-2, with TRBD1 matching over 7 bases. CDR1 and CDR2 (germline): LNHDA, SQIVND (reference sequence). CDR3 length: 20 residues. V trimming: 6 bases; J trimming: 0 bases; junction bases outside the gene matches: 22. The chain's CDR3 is CASRRDSRIPGRPSNYGYTF. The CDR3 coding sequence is TGTGCCAGTAGGCGGGACAGTAGGATCCCTGGCAGGCCCTCTAACTATGGCTACACCTTC.

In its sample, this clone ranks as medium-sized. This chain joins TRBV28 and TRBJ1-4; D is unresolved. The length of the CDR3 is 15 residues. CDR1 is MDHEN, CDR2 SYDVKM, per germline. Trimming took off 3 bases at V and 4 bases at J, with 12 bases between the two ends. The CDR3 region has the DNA TGTGCCAGCAGTTTGGAATCGGTTCTTAATGAAAAACTGTTTTTT. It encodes CASSLESVLNEKLFF.

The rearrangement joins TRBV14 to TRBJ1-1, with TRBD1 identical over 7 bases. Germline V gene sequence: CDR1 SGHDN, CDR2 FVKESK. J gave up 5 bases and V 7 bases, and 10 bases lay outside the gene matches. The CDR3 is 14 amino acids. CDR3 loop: CASNDRVRGTEAFF. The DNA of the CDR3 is TGTGCCAGCAACGACAGGGTGAGGGGAACTGAAGCTTTCTTT.

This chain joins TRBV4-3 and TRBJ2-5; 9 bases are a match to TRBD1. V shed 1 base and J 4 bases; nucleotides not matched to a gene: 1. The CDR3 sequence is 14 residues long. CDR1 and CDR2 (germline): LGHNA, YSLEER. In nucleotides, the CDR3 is TGCGCCAGCAGCCAAGGACAGGGGGGAGAGACCCAGTACTTC. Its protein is CASSQGQGGETQYF.

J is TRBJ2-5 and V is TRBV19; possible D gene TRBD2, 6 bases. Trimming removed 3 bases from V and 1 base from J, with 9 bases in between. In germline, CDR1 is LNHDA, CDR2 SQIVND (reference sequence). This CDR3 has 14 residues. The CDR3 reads CASSIMGGQETQYF. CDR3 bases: TGTGCCAGTAGTATTATGGGGGGCCAAGAGACCCAGTACTTC.

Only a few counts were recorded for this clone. Written as DNA, the CDR3 is TGTGCCAGCAGTCTCAGGGGAATATTTAACAATGAGCAGTTCTTC. Translation: CASSLRGIFNNEQFF. This rearrangement joins TRBV2 to TRBJ2-1; perhaps TRBD1 as D (6 bases). V was cut by 5 bases and J by 5 bases, with 16 bases left in between. Germline CDR1 and CDR2: SNHLY and FYNNEI. The CDR3 is made up of 15 amino acids.

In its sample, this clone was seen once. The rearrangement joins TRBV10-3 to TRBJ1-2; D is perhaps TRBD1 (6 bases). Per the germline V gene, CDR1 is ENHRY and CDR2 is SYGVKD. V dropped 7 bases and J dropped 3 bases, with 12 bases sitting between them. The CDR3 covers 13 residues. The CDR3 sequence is CAIMRGGDYGYTF. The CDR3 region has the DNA TGTGCCATCATGCGGGGGGGCGACTATGGCTACACCTTC.

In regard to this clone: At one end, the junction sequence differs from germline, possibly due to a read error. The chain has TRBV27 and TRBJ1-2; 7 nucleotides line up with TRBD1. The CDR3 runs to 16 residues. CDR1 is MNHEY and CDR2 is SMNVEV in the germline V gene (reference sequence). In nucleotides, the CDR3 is TGTGCCAGCAGTGTATCAGGACAACAGGGGACCTATGGCTACACCTTC. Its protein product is CASSVSGQQGTYGYTF.

The CDR3 region is CASTTSRGNTEAFF. The CDR3 DNA reads TGTGCCAGCACGACGTCCAGGGGGAACACTGAAGCTTTCTTT. The chain joins TRBV27 to TRBJ1-1, with D possibly TRBD1 on 6 matching bases. CDR1 and CDR2 (germline): MNHEY, SMNVEV (reference sequence). Trimming removed 7 bases from V and 1 base from J, with 13 bases in between. The length of the CDR3 is 14 residues.

The CDR3 DNA follows: TGTGCCAGCAGCTTAGTCATGGCGGGGGGTGGCGAGACCCAGTACTTC. As protein: CASSLVMAGGGETQYF. The rearrangement uses TRBV7-2 and TRBJ2-5; TRBD2 matches at 8 bases. This CDR3 comprises 16 residues. V was clipped by 1 base and J by 5 bases; unmatched bases: 9. CDR1 is SGHTA, CDR2 FQGNSA, per germline.

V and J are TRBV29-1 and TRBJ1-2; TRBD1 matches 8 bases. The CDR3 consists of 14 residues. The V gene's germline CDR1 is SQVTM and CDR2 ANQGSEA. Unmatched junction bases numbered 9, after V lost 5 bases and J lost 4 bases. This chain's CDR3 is CSVSDRALLYGYTF. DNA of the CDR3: TGCAGCGTTTCGGACAGGGCCCTTCTCTATGGCTACACCTTC.